Below are 5 T cell receptor beta chains sequenced from a single sample in a study of cytomegalovirus exposure and HLA in healthy donors. 60 Vbeta and 13 Jbeta primers were used in PCR. Data came from immunoSEQ multiplex PCR; TCRdb stores just in-frame clones and leaves some out. In the table there are about 64,000 clones, 70% to 80% of which are singletons. The sequencing sample was made of PBMCs. These receptors were obtained from a man aged 18 to 35 in good health and CMV-seropositive.

The V gene is TRBV6-5, the J gene TRBJ1-1; perhaps TRBD1 as D (6 bases). Germline V CDR1 and CDR2: MNHEY, SVGAGI. The CDR3 spans 14 residues. Trimming cost V 2 bases and J 4 bases, with 11 bases left between them. This chain's CDR3 is CASSYNRVFTEAFF. As DNA, the CDR3 is TGTGCCAGCAGTTACAACAGGGTATTCACTGAAGCTTTCTTT.

The rearrangement uses TRBV13 and TRBJ1-5, with a weak D call TRBD1 (6 bases). Germline-derived CDR1 and CDR2 are PRHDT and FYEKMQ (reference sequence). Trimming shortened V by 6 bases and J by 4 bases, and 13 bases separated the two germline ends. The CDR3 runs to 14 residues. CDR3 region: CASRAGGRNQPQHF. CDR3 coding DNA: TGTGCCAGCAGGGCCGGGGGGCGGAATCAGCCCCAGCATTTT.

The chain joins TRBV30 to TRBJ1-1; 9 nucleotides align to TRBD1. CDR3 length: 12 amino acids. Germline V gene data show CDR1 as GTSNPN and CDR2 as SVGIG (reference sequence). The trim removed 7 bases at V and 4 bases at J, leaving 4 bases unmatched. The CDR3 DNA follows: TGTGCCTCACTGACAGGGGGCACTGAAGCTTTCTTT. Protein: CASLTGGTEAFF.

This clone has only one observation. This chain connects TRBV4-1 to TRBJ2-2; D perhaps matches TRBD1 (6 bases). The CDR3 covers 14 residues. The germline V and J ends were trimmed by 4 bases and 4 bases, with 10 bases remaining between them. In germline, CDR1 is MGHRA, CDR2 YSYEKL. The CDR3 bases are TGCGCCAGCAGCCCAGGGGCGGGCACCGGGGAGCTGTTTTTT. This gives the protein CASSPGAGTGELFF.

The rearrangement uses TRBV7-2 and TRBJ1-5, with 8 bases aligning to TRBD1. The CDR3 is made up of 14 amino acids. The junction had 5 bases not matched to a gene; V was cut back by 5 bases and J by 5 bases. Germline V lookup: CDR1 SGHTA, CDR2 FQGNSA. The CDR3 sequence is CASSNPTGDQPQHF. The CDR3 bases are TGTGCCAGCAGCAACCCGACAGGGGATCAGCCCCAGCATTTT.